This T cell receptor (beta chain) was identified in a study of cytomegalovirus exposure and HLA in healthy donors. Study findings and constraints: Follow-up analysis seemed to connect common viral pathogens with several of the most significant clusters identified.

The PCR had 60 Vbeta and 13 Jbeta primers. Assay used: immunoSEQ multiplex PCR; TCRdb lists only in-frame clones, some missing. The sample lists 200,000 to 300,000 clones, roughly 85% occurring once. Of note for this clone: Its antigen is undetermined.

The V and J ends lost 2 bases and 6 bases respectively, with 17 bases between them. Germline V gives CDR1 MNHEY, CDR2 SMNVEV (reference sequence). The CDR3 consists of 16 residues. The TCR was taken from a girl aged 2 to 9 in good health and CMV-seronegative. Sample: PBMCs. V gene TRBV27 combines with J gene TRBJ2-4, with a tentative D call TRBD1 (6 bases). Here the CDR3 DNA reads TGTGCCAGCAGTTTACTGAACGACAGGAAGGGAAACATTCAGTACTTC. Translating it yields CASSLLNDRKGNIQYF.